Listed below are T cell receptor beta chains from one sample, sequenced in a study of blood T cells in healthy people across ages. TCRdb fed the 5' RACE reads into MiXCR, producing one record per CDR3 protein. The table lists about 1.1 million distinct CDR3 sequences, more than 30% of them singletons, with around 12% in the top ten. The sequencing input was blood. The receptor set was obtained from a man younger than 35 in good health. CDR3s include the opening cysteine and the closing phenylalanine or tryptophan. The order of the fields is CDR3 protein, CDR3 DNA, V gene, CDR3 length, J gene, D gene, clone size. The D gene is left open where the match is weak. Clone size is given for some rows only: seen once, a few or many times, or a class if the clone is expanded.

CSASTPGARNNQPQHF | TGCAGTGCTAGTACGCCAGGGGCACGGAACAATCAGCCCCAGCATTTT | TRBV20-1 | 16 | TRBJ1-5 | - | few
CASRGAIYNEQFF | TGTGCCTCCCGGGGGGCTATCTACAATGAGCAGTTCTTC | TRBV9 | 13 | TRBJ2-1 | - | -
CASSHLRGSEAFF | TGTGCCAGCAGCCACCTTCGGGGGAGTGAAGCTTTCTTT | TRBV14 | 13 | TRBJ1-1 | - | -
CASSLPPTIGQGEVGTDTQYF | TGTGCCAGCAGCTTACCCCCTACTATCGGACAGGGGGAAGTTGGCACAGATACGCAGTATTTT | TRBV13 | 21 | TRBJ2-3 | TRBD1 | few
CASSQDPPGGRGNQPQHF | TGTGCCAGCAGCCAAGATCCTCCCGGGGGAAGGGGCAATCAGCCCCAGCATTTT | TRBV3-1 | 18 | TRBJ1-5 | - | -
CASRDRTNVLTF | TGTGCCAGCAGAGACAGGACCAACGTCCTGACTTTC | TRBV2 | 12 | TRBJ2-6 | - | few
CASSLGSGGLYGYTF | TGTGCCAGCAGTTTGGGTAGTGGGGGCCTCTATGGCTACACCTTC | TRBV12-3/TRBV12-4 | 15 | TRBJ1-2 | - | -
CAISQRPAYNEQFF | TGTGCCATCAGCCAAAGGCCTGCCTACAATGAGCAGTTCTTC | TRBV4-2 | 14 | TRBJ2-1 | - | -
CASSQLGKESGELFF | TGTGCCAGCAGCCAACTCGGGAAGGAGTCCGGGGAGCTGTTTTTT | TRBV4-2 | 15 | TRBJ2-2 | - | -
CASRRQGSNSNYGYTF | TGTGCCAGTAGGCGACAGGGGAGCAATTCTAACTATGGCTACACCTTC | TRBV19 | 16 | TRBJ1-2 | TRBD1 | -
CVSSQDRETGELFF | TGTGTCAGCTCACAAGACAGGGAAACCGGGGAGCTGTTTTTT | TRBV18 | 14 | TRBJ2-2 | TRBD1 | -
CATSAGKNTEAFF | TGTGCCACCAGTGCAGGGAAGAACACTGAAGCTTTCTTT | TRBV24-1 | 13 | TRBJ1-1 | - | few
CASSESQGYGYTF | TGTGCCAGCAGTGAATCACAGGGCTATGGCTACACCTTC | TRBV25-1 | 13 | TRBJ1-2 | - | -
CASSGGGGSADTQYF | TGTGCCAGCAGCGGGGGAGGGGGTTCGGCAGATACGCAGTATTTT | TRBV6-5 | 15 | TRBJ2-3 | - | few
CASSGFRGLSGPTDTQYF | TGTGCCAGCAGCGGATTTAGGGGGTTGAGCGGGCCCACAGATACGCAGTATTTT | TRBV7-2 | 18 | TRBJ2-3 | - | few
CSVALPGDMNTEAFF | TGCAGCGTTGCCCTTCCGGGCGACATGAACACTGAAGCTTTCTTT | TRBV29-1 | 15 | TRBJ1-1 | - | -
CSARRPNGGVYNEQFF | TGCAGTGCTAGACGTCCCAACGGGGGGGTTTACAATGAGCAGTTCTTC | TRBV20-1 | 16 | TRBJ2-1 | TRBD2 | -
CASSLRVLGGPSRVNEQFF | TGTGCCAGCAGCTTGAGGGTCCTAGGGGGACCATCAAGGGTAAATGAGCAGTTCTTC | TRBV5-4 | 19 | TRBJ2-1 | - | few
CASSRGQTPTGELFF | TGTGCCAGCAGTCGGGGACAGACACCCACCGGGGAGCTGTTTTTT | TRBV6-5 | 15 | TRBJ2-2 | TRBD1 | once
CASSVDLGQPQHF | TGTGCCAGCAGCGTAGATTTAGGACAGCCCCAGCATTTT | TRBV9 | 13 | TRBJ1-5 | - | -
CAVGQGRSDTQYF | TGTGCCGTGGGGCAGGGCAGGTCAGATACGCAGTATTTT | TRBV7-2 | 13 | TRBJ2-3 | - | -
CASALALGDTGELFF | TGTGCTAGTGCCCTTGCCCTTGGGGATACCGGGGAGCTGTTTTTT | TRBV12-5 | 15 | TRBJ2-2 | - | -
CSASQGGRAAFF | TGCAGTGCTTCCCAGGGGGGAAGGGCAGCTTTCTTT | TRBV20-1 | 12 | TRBJ1-1 | TRBD1 | few
CASRRDRGSDMQYF | TGTGCCAGCAGGCGAGACAGGGGTTCAGATATGCAGTATTTT | TRBV12-3/TRBV12-4 | 14 | TRBJ2-3 | TRBD1 | once
CASSFESTQYF | TGTGCCAGCAGTTTCGAAAGTACGCAGTATTTT | TRBV28 | 11 | TRBJ2-3 | - | -
CASSLFIGRAASYQETQYF | TGTGCCAGCAGCCTCTTTATCGGACGAGCGGCGTCGTACCAAGAGACCCAGTACTTC | TRBV12-3/TRBV12-4 | 19 | TRBJ2-5 | - | -
CASSLVRSNPPYEQYF | TGTGCCAGCAGCTTAGTAAGATCAAATCCCCCCTACGAGCAGTACTTC | TRBV11-2 | 16 | TRBJ2-7 | - | -
CANSPRAGQLYNEQFF | TGTGCCAACAGCCCGCGGGCGGGACAGTTATACAATGAGCAGTTCTTC | TRBV14 | 16 | TRBJ2-1 | - | -
CASNSAGFSNQPQHF | TGTGCCAGCAATTCCGCGGGGTTTAGCAATCAGCCCCAGCATTTT | TRBV6-5 | 15 | TRBJ1-5 | - | -
CASSLGSGYPSGYGYTF | TGTGCCAGCAGCTTAGGATCCGGTTATCCCTCTGGCTATGGCTACACCTTC | TRBV7-9 | 17 | TRBJ1-2 | - | -
CASSLSGFDSSYEQYF | TGTGCCAGCAGCTTAAGTGGGTTCGACAGCTCCTACGAGCAGTACTTC | TRBV7-2 | 16 | TRBJ2-7 | - | -
CSATGQTFSNQPQHF | TGCAGTGCCACAGGACAGACTTTTAGCAATCAGCCCCAGCATTTT | TRBV20-1 | 15 | TRBJ1-5 | - | -
CASSFADPQETQYF | TGTGCCAGCAGCTTTGCCGACCCTCAAGAGACCCAGTACTTC | TRBV7-2 | 14 | TRBJ2-5 | - | -
CASSSTSGSYEQYF | TGCGCCAGCAGCTCTACTAGCGGCTCCTACGAGCAGTACTTC | TRBV5-1 | 14 | TRBJ2-7 | TRBD2 | many
CASSQAGVRAFF | TGTGCCAGCAGCCAAGCGGGGGTGAGGGCTTTCTTT | TRBV4-2 | 12 | TRBJ1-1 | - | few
CAISTGRVNTGELFF | TGTGCCATCAGCACAGGGCGGGTTAACACCGGGGAGCTGTTTTTT | TRBV10-3 | 15 | TRBJ2-2 | - | -
CASSLDGRGTEAFF | TGTGCCAGCAGCTTAGATGGCCGGGGCACTGAAGCTTTCTTT | TRBV7-9 | 14 | TRBJ1-1 | - | -
CASSSGTSGRASADTQYF | TGTGCCAGCAGCTCTGGGACTAGCGGGAGGGCCAGCGCAGATACGCAGTATTTT | TRBV7-9 | 18 | TRBJ2-3 | TRBD2 | -
CASSSHDRIRNEQFF | TGTGCCAGCAGTTCTCACGACAGGATTAGGAATGAGCAGTTCTTC | TRBV12-3/TRBV12-4 | 15 | TRBJ2-1 | - | -
CASSYGAGTRTQYF | TGTGCCAGCAGTTACGGGGCGGGTACGCGGACCCAGTACTTC | TRBV6-5 | 14 | TRBJ2-5 | - | few
CGRENCYEQYF | TGTGGCAGGGAGAACTGCTACGAGCAGTACTTC | TRBV27 | 11 | TRBJ2-7 | - | few
CASSLRDRYLDGYTF | TGTGCCAGCAGTTTACGGGACAGGTATTTGGATGGCTACACCTTC | TRBV12-3/TRBV12-4 | 15 | TRBJ1-2 | TRBD1 | -
CASSLVQGGTDTQYF | TGTGCCAGCAGCTTAGTACAGGGTGGTACAGATACGCAGTATTTT | TRBV5-5 | 15 | TRBJ2-3 | - | few
CASGRGDGDNEQFF | TGTGCCAGCGGGCGCGGGGATGGGGACAATGAGCAGTTCTTC | TRBV6-6 | 14 | TRBJ2-1 | - | -
CAGSYSSGTVLLPFF | TGTGCCGGCAGTTACTCCTCCGGGACGGTCCTCCTTCCTTTCTTT | TRBV6-2/TRBV6-3 | 15 | TRBJ1-1 | - | -
CASSPGPTTGGFETQYF | TGTGCCAGCAGTCCGGGGCCTACGACAGGGGGTTTCGAGACCCAGTACTTC | TRBV6-2/TRBV6-3 | 17 | TRBJ2-5 | TRBD1 | -
CASSLTVRQGLYQETQYF | TGTGCCAGCAGCCTTACCGTCCGACAGGGACTTTACCAAGAGACCCAGTACTTC | TRBV3-1 | 18 | TRBJ2-5 | - | -
CASSPPGGRYGYTF | TGTGCCAGCAGTCCGCCCGGAGGGCGCTATGGCTACACCTTC | TRBV27 | 14 | TRBJ1-2 | - | -
CSARLLGDPSSYNEQFF | TGCAGTGCTAGACTCCTGGGGGACCCCAGCTCCTACAATGAGCAGTTCTTC | TRBV20-1 | 17 | TRBJ2-1 | - | few
CASSFWVGNTEAFF | TGTGCCAGCAGCTTTTGGGTTGGGAACACTGAAGCTTTCTTT | TRBV7-8 | 14 | TRBJ1-1 | - | few
CASSLSRGIYNEQFF | TGTGCCAGCAGCTTAAGCAGGGGCATATACAATGAGCAGTTCTTC | TRBV7-2 | 15 | TRBJ2-1 | - | -
CASSYGPGSRGGYTF | TGTGCCAGCAGTTACGGGCCAGGGAGTCGAGGAGGCTACACCTTC | TRBV6-5 | 15 | TRBJ1-2 | - | -
CASTGDRETQYF | TGTGCCAGCACAGGGGATCGGGAGACCCAGTACTTC | TRBV2 | 12 | TRBJ2-5 | - | -
CSANSLAGGHEQFF | TGCAGTGCTAACTCACTAGCGGGGGGACATGAGCAGTTCTTC | TRBV20-1 | 14 | TRBJ2-1 | TRBD2 | -
CASSMADQETQYF | TGTGCCAGTAGTATGGCGGACCAAGAGACCCAGTACTTC | TRBV19 | 13 | TRBJ2-5 | - | few
CASKLGANEKLFF | TGTGCCAGTAAACTGGGGGCTAATGAAAAACTGTTTTTT | TRBV12-3/TRBV12-4 | 13 | TRBJ1-4 | - | few
CASSNRTGYGYTF | TGTGCCAGCAGCAACAGGACCGGCTATGGCTACACCTTC | TRBV6-5 | 13 | TRBJ1-2 | - | once